Below, 6 T cell receptor beta chains from the same sample are listed, as sequenced in a study of cytomegalovirus exposure and HLA in healthy donors. Amplification used 60 Vbeta primers and 13 Jbeta primers. The method was immunoSEQ multiplex PCR; TCRdb's version includes in-frame clones alone and lacks a portion of them. The profile shows 200,000 or so clones, about 81% of them singletons. The sequencing input was PBMCs. Receptors were obtained from a woman aged 40 to 50 in good health and CMV-seronegative.

The rearrangement uses TRBV7-2 and TRBJ1-2; D perhaps matches TRBD1 (5 bases). V dropped 7 bases and J dropped 4 bases, with 19 bases sitting between them. Germline assignment: CDR1 SGHTA and CDR2 FQGNSA. CDR3 length equals 15 residues. DNA for the CDR3: TGTGCCAGCAAACTACCTCGGGGGGGGAGCTATGGCTACACCTTC. Amino acids: CASKLPRGGSYGYTF.

CDR3 nucleotide sequence: TGTGCCAGCAGCTTAATCCGGTACGAGCAGTACTTC. It translates to CASSLIRYEQYF. The chain recombines TRBV7-2 with TRBJ2-7; unclear D gene. The germline V and J ends were trimmed by 2 bases and 4 bases, with 6 bases remaining between them. The CDR3 is 12 residues long. Germline CDR1 and CDR2: SGHTA and FQGNSA.

The chain links TRBV5-1 to TRBJ2-1; 14 nucleotides align to TRBD2. The germline V gene encodes CDR1 SGHRS and CDR2 YFSETQ. V gave up 4 bases and J gave up 4 bases; unmatched junction bases: 10. The CDR3 runs 18 residues. CDR3 protein: CASSPEGTSGSLYNEQFF. The CDR3 coding sequence is TGCGCCAGCAGCCCAGAGGGGACTAGCGGGAGTCTGTACAATGAGCAGTTCTTC.

The rearrangement joins TRBV5-1 to TRBJ2-5; 7 positions agree with TRBD2. With 3 bases clipped from V and 1 base from J, the junction kept 6 bases outside the gene matches. The CDR3 runs 15 residues. Germline CDR1 is SGHRS and CDR2 is YFSETQ. The CDR3 nucleotides read TGCGCCAGCAGCTCAGGGCGGGGGATCCAAGAGACCCAGTACTTC. Residues: CASSSGRGIQETQYF.

The chain links TRBV13 to TRBJ2-1; 13 positions agree with TRBD2. After removal of 5 bases from V and 3 bases from J, the junction contained 10 bases not matched to a gene. Germline CDR1 PRHDT, CDR2 FYEKMQ (reference sequence). This CDR3 is 18 amino acids long. Here the CDR3 DNA reads TGTGCCAGCAGCCCCTGGACTAGCGGGAGTCCGATCTACAATGAGCAGTTCTTC. Its translation: CASSPWTSGSPIYNEQFF.

This chain uses TRBV6-4 with TRBJ2-7; possibly TRBD1 for D (5 bases). CDR3 length equals 14 residues. Trimming cost V 2 bases and J 3 bases, with 11 bases left between them. Germline CDR1 MRHNA, CDR2 SNTAGT. The CDR3 sequence is CASSDDSLVYEQYF. The CDR3 nucleotides are TGTGCCAGCAGTGACGACAGCCTAGTCTACGAGCAGTACTTC.